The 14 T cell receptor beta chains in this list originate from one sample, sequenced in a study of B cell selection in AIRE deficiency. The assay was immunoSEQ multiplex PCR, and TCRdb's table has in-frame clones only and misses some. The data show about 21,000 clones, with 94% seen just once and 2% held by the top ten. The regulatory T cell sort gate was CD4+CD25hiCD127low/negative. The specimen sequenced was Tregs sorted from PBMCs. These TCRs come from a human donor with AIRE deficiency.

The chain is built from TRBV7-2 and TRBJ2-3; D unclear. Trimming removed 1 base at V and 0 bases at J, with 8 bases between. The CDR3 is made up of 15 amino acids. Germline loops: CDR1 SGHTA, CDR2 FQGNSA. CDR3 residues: CASSLGRGSTDTQYF. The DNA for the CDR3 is TGTGCCAGCAGCTTAGGGCGCGGAAGCACAGATACGCAGTATTTT.

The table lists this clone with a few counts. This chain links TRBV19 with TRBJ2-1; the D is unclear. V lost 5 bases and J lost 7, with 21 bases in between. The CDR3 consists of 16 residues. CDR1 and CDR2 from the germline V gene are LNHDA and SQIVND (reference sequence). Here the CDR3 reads CASSADSSPTLNEQFF. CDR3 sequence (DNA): TGTGCCAGTAGTGCAGACTCAAGCCCTACCCTAAATGAGCAGTTCTTC.

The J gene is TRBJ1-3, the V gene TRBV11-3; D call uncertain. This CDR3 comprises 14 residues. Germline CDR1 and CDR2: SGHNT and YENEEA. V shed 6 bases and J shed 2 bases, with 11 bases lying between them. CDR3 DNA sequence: TGTGCCAGCAGGGCTAGATCCCCTGGAAACACCATATATTTT. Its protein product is CASRARSPGNTIYF.

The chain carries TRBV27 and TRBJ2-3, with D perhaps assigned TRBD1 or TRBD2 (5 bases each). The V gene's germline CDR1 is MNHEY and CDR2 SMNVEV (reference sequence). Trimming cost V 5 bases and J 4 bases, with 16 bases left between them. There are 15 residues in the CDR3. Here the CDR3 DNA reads TGTGCCAGCAGTCGAGGGGCCCTGTTAGCAGATACGCAGTATTTT. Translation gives CASSRGALLADTQYF.

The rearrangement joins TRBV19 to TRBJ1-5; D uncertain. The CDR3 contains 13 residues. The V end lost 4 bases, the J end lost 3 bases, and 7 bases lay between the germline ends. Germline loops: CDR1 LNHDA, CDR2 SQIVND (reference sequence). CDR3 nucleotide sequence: TGTGCCAGTAGTACCGGACTCAATCAGCCCCAGCATTTT. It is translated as CASSTGLNQPQHF.

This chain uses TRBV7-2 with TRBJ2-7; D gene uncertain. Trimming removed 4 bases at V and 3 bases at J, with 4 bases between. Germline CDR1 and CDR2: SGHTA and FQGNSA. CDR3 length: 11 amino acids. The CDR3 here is CASSSDYEQYF. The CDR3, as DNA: TGTGCCAGCAGCTCCGACTACGAGCAGTACTTC. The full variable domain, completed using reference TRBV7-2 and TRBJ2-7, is GAGVSQSPSNKVTEKGKDVELRCDPISGHTALYWYRQSLGQGLEFLIYFQGNSAPDKSGLPSDRFSAERTGGSVSTLTIQRTQQEDSAVYLCASSSDYEQYFGPGTRLTVT.

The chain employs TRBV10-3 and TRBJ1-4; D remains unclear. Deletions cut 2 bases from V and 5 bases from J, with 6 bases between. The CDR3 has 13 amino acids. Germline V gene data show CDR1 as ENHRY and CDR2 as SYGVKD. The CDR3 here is CAISEGQNEKLFF. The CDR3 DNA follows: TGTGCCATCAGTGAGGGGCAGAATGAAAAACTGTTTTTT.

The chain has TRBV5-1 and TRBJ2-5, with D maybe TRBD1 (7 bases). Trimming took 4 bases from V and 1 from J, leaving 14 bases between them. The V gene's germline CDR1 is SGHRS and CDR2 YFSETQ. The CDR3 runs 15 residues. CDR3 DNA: TGCGCCAGCAGCCCCCAGGGGGGACCCCAAGAGACCCAGTACTTC. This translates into CASSPQGGPQETQYF.

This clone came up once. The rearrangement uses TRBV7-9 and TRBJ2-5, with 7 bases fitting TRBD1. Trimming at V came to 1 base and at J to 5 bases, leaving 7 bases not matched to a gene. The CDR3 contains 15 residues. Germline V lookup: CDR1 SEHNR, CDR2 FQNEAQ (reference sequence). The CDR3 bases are TGTGCCAGCAGCTTAGGACAGGGAATATTGGAGACCCAGTACTTC. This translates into CASSLGQGILETQYF.

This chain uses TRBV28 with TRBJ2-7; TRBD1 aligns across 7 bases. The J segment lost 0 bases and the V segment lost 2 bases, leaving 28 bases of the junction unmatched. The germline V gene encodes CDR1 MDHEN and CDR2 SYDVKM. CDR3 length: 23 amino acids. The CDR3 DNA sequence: TGTGCCAGCAGTTTAGGATTCACCTTCTCCGGGGCCCCGGGACAGCACCTCTCCTACGAGCAGTACTTC. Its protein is CASSLGFTFSGAPGQHLSYEQYF.

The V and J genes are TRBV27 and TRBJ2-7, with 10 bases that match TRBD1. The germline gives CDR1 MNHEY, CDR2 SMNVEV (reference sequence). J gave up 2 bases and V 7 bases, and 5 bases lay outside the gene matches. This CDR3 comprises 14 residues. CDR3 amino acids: CASKSTGGPYEQYF. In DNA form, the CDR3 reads TGTGCCAGCAAGTCGACAGGGGGCCCCTACGAGCAGTACTTC.

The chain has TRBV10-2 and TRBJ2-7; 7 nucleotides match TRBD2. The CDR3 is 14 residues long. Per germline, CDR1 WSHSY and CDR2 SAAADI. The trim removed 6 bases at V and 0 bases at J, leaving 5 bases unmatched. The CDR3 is CASRERGASYEQYF. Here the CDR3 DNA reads TGCGCCAGCAGGGAGCGGGGAGCCTCCTACGAGCAGTACTTC.

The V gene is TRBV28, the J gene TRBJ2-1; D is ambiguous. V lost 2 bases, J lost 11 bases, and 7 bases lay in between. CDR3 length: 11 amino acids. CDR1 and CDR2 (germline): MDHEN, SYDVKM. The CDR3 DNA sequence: TGTGCCAGCAGTTTACCCCTAAAGCAGTTCTTC. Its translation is CASSLPLKQFF.

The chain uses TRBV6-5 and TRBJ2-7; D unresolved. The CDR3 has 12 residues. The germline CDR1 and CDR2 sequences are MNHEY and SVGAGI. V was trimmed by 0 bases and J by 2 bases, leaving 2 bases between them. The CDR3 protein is CASSYSAYEQYF. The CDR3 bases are TGTGCCAGCAGTTACTCGGCCTACGAGCAGTACTTC.